The 22 T cell receptor beta chains below were found in one sample sequenced in a study of blood T cell repertoires in COVID-19. Sequenced by immunoSEQ multiplex PCR; TCRdb stores in-frame clones only, minus some. The sample yields 150,000 to 200,000 clones, approximately 92% seen once. The sequencing input was PBMCs or T cells enriched from blood (not recorded which). Receptor source: a middle-aged woman with acute COVID-19.

V gene TRBV19 combines with J gene TRBJ1-2; 8 nucleotides align to TRBD1. The germline gives CDR1 LNHDA, CDR2 SQIVND (reference sequence). V dropped 4 bases and J dropped 2; count of bases not matched to a gene: 6. The CDR3 runs 15 residues. The CDR3 nucleotides are TGTGCCAGTAGTACCGGGACAGGCTCGAACTATGGCTACACCTTC. Translated, it gives CASSTGTGSNYGYTF.

The V call is TRBV6-2 or TRBV6-3, the J call TRBJ2-6; D ambiguous. The length of the CDR3 is 19 residues. Trimming took 0 bases from V and 0 from J, leaving 15 bases between them. Germline lookup yields CDR1 MNHEY and CDR2 SVGEGT. The CDR3 DNA reads as TGTGCCAGCAGTTACTCGCCCAGGTCTTTTCGCTCTGGGGCCAACGTCCTGACTTTC. Translating it yields CASSYSPRSFRSGANVLTF.

The chain uses TRBV11-2 and TRBJ2-1, with D perhaps matching TRBD2 (5 bases). The CDR3 has 15 amino acids. V was pared by 0 bases and J by 2 bases, with 8 bases between. Germline-derived CDR1 and CDR2 are SGHAT and FQNNGV. The CDR3 sequence is CASSLDRGPYNEQFF. In nucleotides, the CDR3 is TGTGCCAGCAGCTTAGATCGGGGTCCCTACAATGAGCAGTTCTTC. The full variable domain, its missing parts supplied by reference TRBV11-2 and TRBJ2-1, is EAGVAQSPRYKIIEKRQSVAFWCNPISGHATLYWYQQILGQGPKLLIQFQNNGVVDDSQLPKDRFSAERLKGVDSTLKIQPAKLEDSAVYLCASSLDRGPYNEQFFGPGTRLTVL.

The chain combines TRBV4-1 with TRBJ1-3, with D maybe TRBD1 (5 bases). The CDR3 extends over 16 amino acids. Germline V gene data show CDR1 as MGHRA and CDR2 as YSYEKL. The V and J ends lost 1 base and 6 bases respectively, with 16 bases between them. Written as DNA, the CDR3 is TGCGCCAGCAGCCAAGGGAGTGGGGGGTCGGAAAACACCATATATTTT. The encoded protein is CASSQGSGGSENTIYF.

The chain couples TRBV5-6 to TRBJ1-2; 8 bases map to TRBD1. CDR1 is SGHDT, CDR2 YYEEEE, per germline. CDR3 size: 16 residues. V lost 0 bases to trimming and J lost 6 bases; unmatched junction nucleotides: 10. The DNA for the CDR3 is TGTGCCAGCAGCTTGGCACACCAGGGGGCGTGGAATGGCTACACCTTC. Translated, it gives CASSLAHQGAWNGYTF.

This clone was seen only a few times. The chain carries TRBV11-2 and TRBJ2-1, with 8 bases aligning to TRBD1. The V gene end was trimmed by 3 bases and the J gene end by 1 base; junction bases not matched to a gene: 2. The CDR3 sequence is 15 residues long. The V gene's germline CDR1 is SGHAT and CDR2 FQNNGV. The CDR3 coding sequence is TGTGCCAGCAGCTTCGACAGGGGATCCTACAATGAGCAGTTCTTC. Its translation is CASSFDRGSYNEQFF.

The chain employs TRBV7-9 and TRBJ1-6; D is possibly TRBD1 (5 bases). From germline, CDR1 is SEHNR and CDR2 FQNEAQ (reference sequence). The CDR3 consists of 15 residues. Trimming took 5 bases from V and 5 from J, leaving 13 bases between them. CDR3: CASSELMTDNSPLHF. CDR3 sequence (DNA): TGTGCCAGCAGCGAGCTCATGACAGATAATTCACCCCTCCACTTT. Full variable domain (rest looked up from reference TRBV7-9 and TRBJ1-6): DTGVSQNPRHKITKRGQNVTFRCDPISEHNRLYWYRQTLGQGPEFLTYFQNEAQLEKSRLLSDRFSAERPKGSFSTLEIQRTEQGDSAMYLCASSELMTDNSPLHFGNGTRLTVT.

The chain carries TRBV2 and TRBJ2-2; weak D call: TRBD1 (5 bases). The V end lost 6 bases, the J end lost 4 bases, and 18 bases lay between the germline ends. This CDR3 comprises 16 residues. Germline CDR1 is SNHLY and CDR2 is FYNNEI. The CDR3 DNA reads as TGTGCCAGCAGGAAGGGGATAGCTAGGGCCACCGGGGAGCTGTTTTTT. It yields the protein CASRKGIARATGELFF. Together with reference TRBV2 and TRBJ2-2, the CDR3 gives the full variable domain: EPEVTQTPSHQVTQMGQEVILRCVPISNHLYFYWYRQILGQKVEFLVSFYNNEISEKSEIFDDQFSVERPDGSNFTLKIRSTKLEDSAMYFCASRKGIARATGELFFGEGSRLTVL.

This chain links TRBV6-4 with TRBJ1-1; 10 nucleotides agree with TRBD1. With V trimmed by 8 bases and J by 4 bases, 4 bases remained unmatched. The germline V gene encodes CDR1 MRHNA and CDR2 SNTAGT. The CDR3 sequence is 13 residues long. DNA for the CDR3: TGTGCCAGCTCAAGGGACAGGGGCACTGAAGCTTTCTTT. It is translated as CASSRDRGTEAFF.

The chain carries TRBV5-6 and TRBJ2-5; maybe TRBD2 (6 bases). The CDR3 sequence is 14 residues long. Deletions cut 0 bases from V and 5 bases from J, with 11 bases between. CDR1 is SGHDT and CDR2 is YYEEEE in the germline V gene. The CDR3 region is CASSLDPGRETQYF. The CDR3 DNA is TGTGCCAGCAGCTTGGACCCGGGGAGGGAGACCCAGTACTTC. The complete variable domain, with remaining parts taken from reference TRBV5-6 and TRBJ2-5, reads DAGVTQSPTHLIKTRGQQVTLRCSPKSGHDTVSWYQQALGQGPQFIFQYYEEEERQRGNFPDRFSGHQFPNYSSELNVNALLLGDSALYLCASSLDPGRETQYFGPGTRLLVL.

The V and J genes are TRBV7-9 and TRBJ1-6; the D gene is possibly TRBD1 (5 bases). CDR1 is SEHNR and CDR2 is FQNEAQ in the germline V gene (reference sequence). V lost 3 bases to trimming and J lost 9 bases, with 15 bases between them. The CDR3 has 15 amino acids. CDR3 residues: CASSLGTFGGSPLHF. The CDR3, as DNA: TGTGCCAGCAGCTTGGGTACTTTCGGGGGTTCACCCCTCCACTTT.

CDR3 in amino acids: CASSSRAVEGTYEQYF. The CDR3 DNA reads as TGTGCCAGCAGCTCCAGAGCGGTGGAGGGAACCTACGAGCAGTACTTC. V is TRBV11-2 and J is TRBJ2-7, with a weak D call TRBD2 (6 bases). Trimming pared 4 bases from V and 2 bases from J, leaving 18 bases between. The CDR3 is 16 amino acids. CDR1 SGHAT and CDR2 FQNNGV come from the germline V gene.

This clone was picked up one time. The rearrangement joins TRBV4-2 to TRBJ2-5; D ambiguous. The germline gives CDR1 LGHNA, CDR2 YNFKEQ. Trimming stripped 1 base from V and 5 bases from J, with 8 bases between. The CDR3 extends over 13 amino acids. The CDR3 spells CASSQVVRETQYF. Here the CDR3 DNA reads TGTGCCAGCAGCCAAGTAGTCAGGGAGACCCAGTACTTC.

V gene TRBV4-2 combines with J gene TRBJ1-5, with D tentatively TRBD1 (6 bases). Germline V gives CDR1 LGHNA, CDR2 YNFKEQ. The ends were cut back, 0 bases at V and 9 bases at J, with 24 bases in the middle. This CDR3 has 18 amino acids. The CDR3: CASSQDIPRQGYSTPQHF. As DNA, the CDR3 is TGTGCCAGCAGCCAAGATATCCCCCGGCAGGGGTATAGCACGCCCCAGCATTTT.

CDR3 DNA: TGTGCCAGCAGCCCGGGACTAGCGGGACCCACAGATACGCAGTATTTT. Translation: CASSPGLAGPTDTQYF. The chain recombines TRBV5-4 with TRBJ2-3; 13 bases are shared with TRBD2. V was pared by 4 bases and J by 2 bases, with 4 bases of the junction left unmatched. The CDR3 extends over 16 amino acids. Germline-derived CDR1 and CDR2 are SGHNT and YYREEE (reference sequence).

The rearrangement uses TRBV15 and TRBJ1-2; D is undetermined. Trimming cost V 0 bases and J 6 bases, with 17 bases left between them. The CDR3 extends over 16 amino acids. Germline V gives CDR1 LNHNV, CDR2 YYDKDF (reference sequence). In nucleotides, the CDR3 is TGTGCCACCAGCAGAGATGCAGGAGGGTCGGAGGATGGCTACACCTTC. It yields the protein CATSRDAGGSEDGYTF.

The chain uses TRBV15 and TRBJ1-4; unclear D gene. The CDR3 contains 13 residues. V lost 3 bases, J lost 4 bases, and 6 bases lay in between. The germline gives CDR1 LNHNV, CDR2 YYDKDF (reference sequence). CDR3 coding DNA: TGTGCCACCAGCAGGTCTTATAATGAAAAACTGTTTTTT. Protein sequence: CATSRSYNEKLFF.

This clone has a count of ten or more. J is TRBJ2-6 and V is TRBV10-3; TRBD1 matches 7 bases. Germline CDR1 ENHRY, CDR2 SYGVKD. With 2 bases clipped from V and 0 bases from J, the junction kept 10 bases outside the gene matches. The CDR3 sequence is 19 residues long. This chain's CDR3 is CAISEEEGGAGSGANVLTF. The DNA of the CDR3 is TGTGCCATCAGTGAGGAAGAAGGGGGCGCCGGCTCTGGGGCCAACGTCCTGACTTTC.

The sample holds one count of this clone. The chain uses TRBV12-3 or TRBV12-4 and TRBJ2-7; TRBD2 aligns across 7 bases. The CDR3 is 13 amino acids. The V gene end was trimmed by 5 bases and the J gene end by 5 bases; junction bases not matched to a gene: 6. The CDR3 bases are TGTGCCAGCAGTCCCGGACTAGACCACGAGCAGTACTTC. It specifies CASSPGLDHEQYF.

This clone appeared once. V and J are TRBV5-1 and TRBJ1-4, with 10 bases lining up with TRBD1. CDR1 is SGHRS and CDR2 is YFSETQ in the germline V gene. The CDR3 runs to 15 residues. V trimming: 2 bases; J trimming: 7 bases; junction bases outside the gene matches: 5. The CDR3 DNA is TGCGCCAGCAGCTTTGGGGACAGGGGCGGTGAAAAACTGTTTTTT. It encodes CASSFGDRGGEKLFF.

The J gene is TRBJ2-2, the V gene TRBV21-1; the table gives TRBD1 as D, unverified against the DNA. TRBV21-1 is shown as a pseudogene. CDR3 size: 16 residues. The CDR3 DNA reads as TGTGCCAGCCGGGACAGGGGGCGCGTGAGCACCGGGGAGCTGTTTTTT. It is translated as CASRDRGRVSTGELFF.

The rearrangement links TRBV7-3 to TRBJ2-3, with D perhaps TRBD1 (7 bases). In germline, CDR1 is SGHTA, CDR2 FQGTGA. V was shortened by 7 bases and J by 3 bases, with 17 bases between the two germline ends. This CDR3 contains 15 residues. The CDR3 sequence: CASTPDRAGTDTQYF. The CDR3 nucleotides read TGTGCCAGCACCCCCGACAGGGCGGGGACAGATACGCAGTATTTT.